This T cell receptor (beta chain) was profiled in a study of blood T cell repertoires in COVID-19. Study-wide background: In Cohort 3, a recovered donor had either two negative PCRs, clearance, or symptom resolution.

Germline loops: CDR1 MDHEN, CDR2 SYDVKM. The CDR3 extends over 15 amino acids. V lost 2 bases and J 4 bases, leaving 12 bases between the germline ends. The assay was immunoSEQ multiplex PCR, and TCRdb's table has in-frame clones only and misses some. In the table there are about 170,000 clones, 79% of which are singletons. The J gene is TRBJ1-5, the V gene TRBV28; tentative D call: TRBD1 (5 bases). Material for sequencing was PBMCs or T cells enriched from blood (not recorded which). This clonotype was obtained from a woman aged 70-85 years in a cohort exposed to, infected with or recovered from COVID-19 (not recorded which). The CDR3 nucleotides read TGTGCCAGCAGTTTAAGGCCCAGGGAAAATCAGCCCCAGCATTTT. Its protein is CASSLRPRENQPQHF.